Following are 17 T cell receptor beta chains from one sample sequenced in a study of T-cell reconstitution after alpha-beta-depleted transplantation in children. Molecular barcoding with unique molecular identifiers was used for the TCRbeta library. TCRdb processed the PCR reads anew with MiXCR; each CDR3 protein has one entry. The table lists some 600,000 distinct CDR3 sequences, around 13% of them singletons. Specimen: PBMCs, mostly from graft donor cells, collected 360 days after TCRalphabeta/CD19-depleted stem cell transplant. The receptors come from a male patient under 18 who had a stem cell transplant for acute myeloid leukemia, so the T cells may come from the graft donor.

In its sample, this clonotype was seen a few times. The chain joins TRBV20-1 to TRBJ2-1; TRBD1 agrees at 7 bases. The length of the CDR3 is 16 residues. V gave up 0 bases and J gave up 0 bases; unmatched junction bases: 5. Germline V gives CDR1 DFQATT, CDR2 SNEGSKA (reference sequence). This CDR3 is CSARDLWDSSYNEQFF. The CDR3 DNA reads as TGCAGTGCTAGAGATCTCTGGGACAGCTCCTACAATGAGCAGTTCTTC.

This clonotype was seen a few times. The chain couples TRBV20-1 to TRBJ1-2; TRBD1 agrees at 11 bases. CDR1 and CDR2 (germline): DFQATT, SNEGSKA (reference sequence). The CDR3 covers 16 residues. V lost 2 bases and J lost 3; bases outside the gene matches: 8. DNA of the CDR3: TGCAGTGCTAGATCAGGACAGGGGGCGCGTTACTATGGCTACACCTTC. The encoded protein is CSARSGQGARYYGYTF.

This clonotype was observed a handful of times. The CDR3 sequence is CASSLGAPPRVGYGYTF. The CDR3 nucleotides are TGTGCCAGCAGCTTGGGTGCCCCCCCAAGGGTAGGCTATGGCTACACCTTC. The chain couples TRBV5-5 to TRBJ1-2; D remains ambiguous. CDR1 is SGHKS and CDR2 is YYEKEE in the germline V gene (reference sequence). The CDR3 contains 17 residues. The V end lost 0 bases, the J end lost 4 bases, and 19 bases lay between the germline ends.

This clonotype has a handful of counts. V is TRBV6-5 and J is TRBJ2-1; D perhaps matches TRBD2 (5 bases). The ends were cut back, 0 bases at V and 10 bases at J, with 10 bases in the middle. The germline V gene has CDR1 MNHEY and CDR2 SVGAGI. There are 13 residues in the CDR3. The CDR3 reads CASSYSSREEQFF. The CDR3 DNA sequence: TGTGCCAGCAGTTACTCTTCCCGGGAAGAGCAGTTCTTC.

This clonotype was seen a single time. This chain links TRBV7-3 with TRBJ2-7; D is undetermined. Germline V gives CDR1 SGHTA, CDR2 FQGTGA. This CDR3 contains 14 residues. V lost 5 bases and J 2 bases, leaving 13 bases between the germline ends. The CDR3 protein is CASSPKAPPYEQYF. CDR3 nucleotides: TGTGCCAGCAGCCCCAAGGCGCCCCCCTACGAGCAGTACTTC.

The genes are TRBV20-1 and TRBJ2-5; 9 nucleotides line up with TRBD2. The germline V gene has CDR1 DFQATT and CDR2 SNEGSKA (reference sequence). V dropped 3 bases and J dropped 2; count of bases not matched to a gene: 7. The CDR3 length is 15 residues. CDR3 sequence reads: CSASPLAGYQETQYF. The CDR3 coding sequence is TGCAGTGCTAGCCCACTAGCGGGCTATCAAGAGACCCAGTACTTC.

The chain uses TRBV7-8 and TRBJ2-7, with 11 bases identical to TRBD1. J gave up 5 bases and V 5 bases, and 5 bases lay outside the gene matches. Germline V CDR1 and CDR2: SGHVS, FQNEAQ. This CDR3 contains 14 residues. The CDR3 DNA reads TGTGCCAGCAGCCCTGGACAGGGGGCCCACGAGCAGTACTTC. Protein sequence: CASSPGQGAHEQYF.

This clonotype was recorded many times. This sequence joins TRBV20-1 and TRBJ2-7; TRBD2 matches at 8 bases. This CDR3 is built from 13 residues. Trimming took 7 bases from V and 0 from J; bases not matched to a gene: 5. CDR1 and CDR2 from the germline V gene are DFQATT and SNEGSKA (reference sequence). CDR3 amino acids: CSVIAGSSYEQYF. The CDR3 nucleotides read TGCAGTGTTATAGCGGGAAGCTCCTACGAGCAGTACTTC.

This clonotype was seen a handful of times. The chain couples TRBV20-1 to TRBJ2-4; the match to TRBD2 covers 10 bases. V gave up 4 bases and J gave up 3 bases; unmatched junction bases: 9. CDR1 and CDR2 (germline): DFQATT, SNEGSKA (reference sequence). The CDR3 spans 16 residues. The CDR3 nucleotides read TGCAGTGCTATTCGCACTAGCGGGATAGTCAAAAACATTCAGTACTTC. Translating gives CSAIRTSGIVKNIQYF.

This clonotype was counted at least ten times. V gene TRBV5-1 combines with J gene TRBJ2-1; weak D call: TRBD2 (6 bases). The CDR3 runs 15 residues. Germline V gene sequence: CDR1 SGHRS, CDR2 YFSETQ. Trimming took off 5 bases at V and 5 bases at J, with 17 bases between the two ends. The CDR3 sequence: CASSNKRAANNEQFF. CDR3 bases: TGCGCCAGCAGTAACAAGCGGGCCGCCAACAATGAGCAGTTCTTC. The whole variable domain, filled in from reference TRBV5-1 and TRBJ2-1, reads KAGVTQTPRYLIKTRGQQVTLSCSPISGHRSVSWYQQTPGQGLQFLFEYFSETQRNKGNFPGRFSGRQFSNSRSEMNVSTLELGDSALYLCASSNKRAANNEQFFGPGTRLTVL.

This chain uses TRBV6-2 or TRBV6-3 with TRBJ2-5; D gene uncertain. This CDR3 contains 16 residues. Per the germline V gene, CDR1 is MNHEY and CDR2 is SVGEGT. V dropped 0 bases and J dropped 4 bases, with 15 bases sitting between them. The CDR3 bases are TGTGCCAGCAGTTACTCCCCCGGCCCGAGGAGAGAGACCCAGTACTTC. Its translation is CASSYSPGPRRETQYF.

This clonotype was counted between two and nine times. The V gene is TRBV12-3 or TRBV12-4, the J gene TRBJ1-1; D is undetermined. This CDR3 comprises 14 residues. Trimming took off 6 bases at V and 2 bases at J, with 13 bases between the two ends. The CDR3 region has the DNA TGTGCCAGCAGCCCTGGACCTTTCAACACTGAAGCTTTCTTT. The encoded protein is CASSPGPFNTEAFF.

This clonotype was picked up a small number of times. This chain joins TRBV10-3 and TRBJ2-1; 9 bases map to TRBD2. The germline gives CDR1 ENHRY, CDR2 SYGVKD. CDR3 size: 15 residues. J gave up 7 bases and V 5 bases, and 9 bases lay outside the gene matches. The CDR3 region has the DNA TGTGCCATCAGTAATTTAGCGGGAGCGGGGAATGAGCAGTTCTTC. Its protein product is CAISNLAGAGNEQFF.

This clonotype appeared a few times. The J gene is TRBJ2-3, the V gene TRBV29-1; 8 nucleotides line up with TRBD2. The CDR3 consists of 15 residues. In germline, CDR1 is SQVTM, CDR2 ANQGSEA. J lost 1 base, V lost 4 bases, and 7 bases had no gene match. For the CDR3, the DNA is TGCAGCGTTGTGCCAGCGGGAGCCGGCACAGATACGCAGTATTTT. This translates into CSVVPAGAGTDTQYF.

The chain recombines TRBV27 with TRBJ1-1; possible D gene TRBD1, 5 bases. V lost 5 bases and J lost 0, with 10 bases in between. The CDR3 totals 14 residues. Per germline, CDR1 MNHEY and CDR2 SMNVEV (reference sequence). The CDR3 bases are TGTGCCAGCAGTCCGGACATCATGAACACTGAAGCTTTCTTT. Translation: CASSPDIMNTEAFF.

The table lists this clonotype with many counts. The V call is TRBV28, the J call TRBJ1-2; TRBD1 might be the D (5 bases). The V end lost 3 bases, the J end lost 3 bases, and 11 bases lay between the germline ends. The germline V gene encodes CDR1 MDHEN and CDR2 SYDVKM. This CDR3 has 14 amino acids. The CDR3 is CASSLGRVDYGYTF. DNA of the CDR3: TGTGCCAGCAGTTTGGGCAGGGTGGACTATGGCTACACCTTC.

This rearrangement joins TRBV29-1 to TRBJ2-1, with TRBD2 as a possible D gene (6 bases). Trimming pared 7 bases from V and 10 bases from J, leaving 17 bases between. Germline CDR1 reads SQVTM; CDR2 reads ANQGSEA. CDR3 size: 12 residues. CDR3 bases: TGCAGCGCCAAGAGGGGCGGGGAAGAGCAGTTCTTC. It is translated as CSAKRGGEEQFF.